The T cell receptor beta chain under discussion was sequenced for a study of T cell responses to AZD1222 COVID-19 vaccine. For the study at large: Analyses pooled second doses at about 4 or about 12 weeks.

Assay: immunoSEQ multiplex PCR; the TCRdb copy retains only in-frame clones and omits some. The data contain about 97,000 clones, around 89% of them singletons. Broader study findings: Spike-specific TCR breadth and depth both grew after two AZD1222 doses. Just a handful of people given AZD1222 tested seropositive at baseline.

CDR1 is LNHDA, CDR2 SQIVND, per germline (reference sequence). The CDR3 runs to 13 residues. V lost 3 bases and J 5 bases, leaving 10 bases between the germline ends. This clone was observed a handful of times. What it binds is not known. The sequences come from peripheral blood, collected on day 0 of AZD1222 vaccination. V and J are TRBV19 and TRBJ1-2; the D gene is possibly TRBD1 (5 bases). The clonotype comes from an adult in good health. The CDR3 DNA sequence: TGTGCCAGTAGTATTCAGGGTGATTATGGCTACACCTTC. Amino acids: CASSIQGDYGYTF.